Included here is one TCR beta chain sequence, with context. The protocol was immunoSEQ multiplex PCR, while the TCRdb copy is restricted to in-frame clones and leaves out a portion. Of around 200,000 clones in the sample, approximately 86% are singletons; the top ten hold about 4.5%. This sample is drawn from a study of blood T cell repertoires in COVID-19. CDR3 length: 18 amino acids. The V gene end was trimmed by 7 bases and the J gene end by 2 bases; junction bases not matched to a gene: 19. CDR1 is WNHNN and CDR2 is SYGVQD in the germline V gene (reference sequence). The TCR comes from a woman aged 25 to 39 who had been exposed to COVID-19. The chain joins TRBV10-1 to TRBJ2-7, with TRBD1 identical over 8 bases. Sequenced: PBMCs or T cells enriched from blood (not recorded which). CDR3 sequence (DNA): TGCGCCAGCATCCATTCGGGCTTTCATGGACAGGGAGCCTACGAGCAGTACTTC. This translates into CASIHSGFHGQGAYEQYF.